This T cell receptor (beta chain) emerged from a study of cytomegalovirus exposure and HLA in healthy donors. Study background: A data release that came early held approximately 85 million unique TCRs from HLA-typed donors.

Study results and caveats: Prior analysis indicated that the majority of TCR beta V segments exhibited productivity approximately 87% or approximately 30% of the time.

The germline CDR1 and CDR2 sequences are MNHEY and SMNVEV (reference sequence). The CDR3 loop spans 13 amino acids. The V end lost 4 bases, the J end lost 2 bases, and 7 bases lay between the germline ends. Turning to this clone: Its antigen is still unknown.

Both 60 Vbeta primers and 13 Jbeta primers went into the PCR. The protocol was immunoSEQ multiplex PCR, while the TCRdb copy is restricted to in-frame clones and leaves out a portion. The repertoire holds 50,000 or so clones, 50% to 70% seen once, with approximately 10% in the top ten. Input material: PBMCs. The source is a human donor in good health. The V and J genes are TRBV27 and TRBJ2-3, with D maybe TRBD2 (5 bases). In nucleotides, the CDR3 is TGTGCCAGCAGTTGGGGAGTCACAGATACGCAGTATTTT. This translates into CASSWGVTDTQYF.